A selection of T cell receptor beta chains follows, all from one sample in a study of beta chain features in type 1 diabetes. The method was immunoSEQ multiplex PCR; TCRdb's version includes in-frame clones alone and lacks a portion of them. The table lists hundreds of thousands of clones, over 13% of them singletons, with less than 0.04% in the top ten. The sequencing input was naive CD4+ T cells from blood. The receptors originated from a man younger than 35 with type 1 diabetes. Both conserved end residues are part of each CDR3. D genes are given only for firm matches. Expanded clones get a size class; other rows say once, few or many, or leave the size out.

cdr3_length j_call clone_size v_call d_call cdr3_nt cdr3_aa
15 TRBJ1-2 few TRBV7-2 NA TGTGCCAGCAGCTTTCGCAGCACAGGGAGGGATGGCTACACCTTC CASSFRSTGRDGYTF
17 TRBJ2-1 NA TRBV5-1 TRBD2 TGCGCCAGCACGACCGGGAATAGCGGGGTATCCTACAATGAGCAGTTCTTC CASTTGNSGVSYNEQFF
11 TRBJ2-5 few TRBV30 NA TGTGCCTGGAGTGTAAGAGAGACCCAGTACTTC CAWSVRETQYF
17 TRBJ2-5 NA TRBV14 NA TGTGCCAGCAGCCAAAAGACAGGGAGGAGCGCCCAAGAGACCCAGTACTTC CASSQKTGRSAQETQYF
14 TRBJ2-5 NA TRBV6-6 NA TGTGCCAGCAGTTTGGACCTGTACCAAGAGACCCAGTACTTC CASSLDLYQETQYF
15 TRBJ2-3 NA TRBV5-4 NA TGTGCCAGCAGCGTTACGGGACGCCTCACAGATACGCAGTATTTT CASSVTGRLTDTQYF
10 TRBJ1-1 NA TRBV28 NA TGTGCCACCGCGGACCTTGAAGCTTTCTTT CATADLEAFF
15 TRBJ1-1 few TRBV19 TRBD1 TGTGCCAGTAGTCCAAGGGACAGGGGGACCACTGAAGCTTTCTTT CASSPRDRGTTEAFF
14 TRBJ2-5 few TRBV5-6 TRBD2 TGTGCCAGCACCACAAGCGGGAGGTTGAAGACCCAGTACTTC CASTTSGRLKTQYF
15 TRBJ1-1 few TRBV7-8 TRBD1 TGTGCCAGCAGCTCAGCTCAGGGGGCGAACACTGAAGCTTTCTTT CASSSAQGANTEAFF
13 TRBJ2-3 few TRBV18 NA TGTGCCAGCTCACCAAGTCGCACAGATACGCAGTATTTT CASSPSRTDTQYF
12 TRBJ1-1 few TRBV29-1 TRBD1 TGCAGCGCAAGGACAGGGGGAACTGAAGCTTTCTTT CSARTGGTEAFF
17 TRBJ2-7 NA TRBV9 TRBD2 TGTGCCAGCAGCTACGGGACTAGCGGGAGGGTGGCCTACGAGCAGTACTTC CASSYGTSGRVAYEQYF
17 TRBJ2-6 NA TRBV2 NA TGTGCCAGCAGTGAAAGGGGCAGCCCCTCTGGGGCCAACGTCCTGACTTTC CASSERGSPSGANVLTF
14 TRBJ1-2 NA TRBV5-6 TRBD1 TGTGCCAGCAGATCGACAGGGGGCGACTATGGCTACACCTTC CASRSTGGDYGYTF
10 TRBJ1-2 NA TRBV29-1 NA TGCAGCGTAGCGGACTTTGGCTACACCTTC CSVADFGYTF
12 TRBJ2-1 many TRBV28 NA TGTGCCAGCAGTTCTAGTGAGCGAGAGCAGTTCTTC CASSSSEREQFF
15 TRBJ1-1 NA TRBV7-2 NA TGTGCCAGCAGCTTAGTGGCAGGGAGGACCACTGAAGCTTTCTTT CASSLVAGRTTEAFF
15 TRBJ2-3 few TRBV11-2 NA TGTGCCAGCAGCTTTATAAAATCTCGCACAGATACGCAGTATTTT CASSFIKSRTDTQYF
14 TRBJ1-5 NA TRBV29-1 NA TGCAGCGTTGGGAAGGGAAGCAGCAATCAGCCCCAGCATTTT CSVGKGSSNQPQHF
16 TRBJ1-2 few TRBV19 NA TGTGCCAGTACTCTAGGGGCCCTACGCGGACGCTATGGCTACACCTTC CASTLGALRGRYGYTF
13 TRBJ1-2 few TRBV30 NA TGTGCCTGGAGTGTAGTCAGGGACAATGGCTACACCTTC CAWSVVRDNGYTF
17 TRBJ1-2 few TRBV11-2 TRBD1 TGTGCCAGCAGCTTAGTGGCCCCCAGGAGGGGGCTCTATGGCTACACCTTC CASSLVAPRRGLYGYTF
16 TRBJ1-5 NA TRBV28 NA TGTGCCAGCAGTTTGGAGGGGCTCTATAGCAATCAGCCCCAGCATTTT CASSLEGLYSNQPQHF
12 TRBJ1-1 NA TRBV28 NA TGTGCCAGCAGTTTAAGCCCCTCGGAAGCTTTCTTT CASSLSPSEAFF
13 TRBJ2-5 few TRBV10-3 NA TGTGCCATCAGTGAGGGTATTCAAGAGACCCAGTACTTC CAISEGIQETQYF
16 TRBJ2-1 few TRBV4-3 TRBD2 TGCGCCAGCAGCCAAGATGGCCGCGGGGGGTACAATGAGCAGTTCTTC CASSQDGRGGYNEQFF
14 TRBJ1-2 NA TRBV28 TRBD1 TGTGCCAGCAGCCCCGGACAGGCCAGCTATGGCTACACCTTC CASSPGQASYGYTF
14 TRBJ1-2 NA TRBV7-2 NA TGTGCCAGCAGCCCGGCGGGGGAAGAAAATGGCTACACCTTC CASSPAGEENGYTF
12 TRBJ1-3 few TRBV30 NA TGTGCCTGGAAAGGGAGTGGAAACACCATATATTTT CAWKGSGNTIYF
15 TRBJ2-7 few TRBV7-2 NA TGTGCCAGCAGCTTAGCGCGGGGAGCCAGCTACGAGCAGTACTTC CASSLARGASYEQYF
10 TRBJ2-4 NA TRBV20-1 NA TGCAGTGCTATGAGAGACATTCAGTACTTC CSAMRDIQYF
14 TRBJ1-2 NA TRBV30 NA TGTGCCTGGAGTCATGGGACATCTTCCTATGGCTACACCTTC CAWSHGTSSYGYTF
11 TRBJ2-7 NA TRBV30 NA TGTGCCTGGAGTGTACGGTACGAGCAGTACTTC CAWSVRYEQYF
14 TRBJ2-1 NA TRBV14 NA TGTGCCAGCAGCCAATCAAGCGGACACAATGAGCAGTTCTTC CASSQSSGHNEQFF
13 TRBJ1-2 few TRBV5-1 NA TGCGCCAGCAGTCTTACCTTGGGGGATGGCTACACCTTC CASSLTLGDGYTF
11 TRBJ2-7 NA TRBV7-2 NA TGTGCCAGCGCCGGCTCCTACGAGCAGTACTTC CASAGSYEQYF
13 TRBJ1-6 NA TRBV7-3 NA TGTGCCAGCAGCTCGGGCCTCGATTCACCCCTCCACTTT CASSSGLDSPLHF
16 TRBJ2-2 few TRBV9 TRBD2 TGTGCCAGCAGCTCTCGGACTAGCGGGAACACCGGGGAGCTGTTTTTT CASSSRTSGNTGELFF
16 TRBJ2-1 NA TRBV2 NA TGTGCCAGCAGTGAACTTGGGCCCGTCTCCTACAATGAGCAGTTCTTC CASSELGPVSYNEQFF
14 TRBJ1-2 NA TRBV5-4 NA TGTGCCAGCAGGACCGGGACGCATGGATATGGCTACACCTTC CASRTGTHGYGYTF
16 TRBJ2-5 few TRBV19 TRBD1 TGTGCCAGTAGCATTCTCCCGGGACAGGGGCAAGAGACCCAGTACTTC CASSILPGQGQETQYF
15 TRBJ2-1 NA TRBV5-4 TRBD1 TGTGCCCAAAGCCCCCGGGACAGGGGTGTCAATGAGCAGTTCTTC CAQSPRDRGVNEQFF
11 TRBJ2-5 NA TRBV20-1 NA TGCAGTGCGCCAAACCAAGAGACCCAGTACTTC CSAPNQETQYF
16 TRBJ2-1 NA TRBV5-6 TRBD2 TGTGCCAGCAGCTTTTCTAGCGGTAGCTCCTACAATGAGCAGTTCTTC CASSFSSGSSYNEQFF
13 TRBJ1-1 few TRBV7-2 TRBD1 TGCGCCAGCAGCCAAGACTCCAGGGGGACCGCCTTCTTT CASSQDSRGTAFF
14 TRBJ1-2 few TRBV10-2 NA TGCGCCAGCTTGGGGTCGAACAGGGATGAACACTACACCTTC CASLGSNRDEHYTF
14 TRBJ1-5 NA TRBV2 NA TGTGCCAGCAGTGATGAGCCTGGGCTTCAGCCCCAGCATTTT CASSDEPGLQPQHF
11 TRBJ2-3 few TRBV19 TRBD2 TGTGCCAGTAGAGCGGGGACCACGCAGTATTTT CASRAGTTQYF
13 TRBJ1-4 few TRBV19 NA TGTGCCAGTGGCGGCGCTGGGCTGGAAAAACTGTTTTTT CASGGAGLEKLFF
14 TRBJ2-2 NA TRBV5-1 NA TGCGCCAGCTCCGGAGGGATGAACACCGGGGAGCTGTTTTTT CASSGGMNTGELFF
14 TRBJ2-3 NA TRBV9 NA TGTGCCAGCAGCGTAGTCGGTAGTACAGATACGCAGTATTTT CASSVVGSTDTQYF
15 TRBJ2-7 NA TRBV18 NA TGTGCCAGCTCACCCACGGTCGAGGACGCAGGGTGGAGGTACTTC CASSPTVEDAGWRYF
14 TRBJ2-7 few TRBV7-9 NA TGTGCCAGCAGCTTCCGGGAGTCACCCTACGAGCAGTACTTC CASSFRESPYEQYF
14 TRBJ2-1 NA TRBV18 TRBD1 TGTGCCAGCTCACCAGGACAGGTATACAATGAGCAGTTCTTC CASSPGQVYNEQFF
15 TRBJ1-5 few TRBV7-9 NA TGTGCCAGCAGCTTGGAGGGCTATAGCAATCAGCCCCAGCATTTT CASSLEGYSNQPQHF
14 TRBJ1-2 few TRBV7-9 NA TGTGCCAGCAGCCCAGGGACCGCCGTAGAAGGCTACACCTTC CASSPGTAVEGYTF